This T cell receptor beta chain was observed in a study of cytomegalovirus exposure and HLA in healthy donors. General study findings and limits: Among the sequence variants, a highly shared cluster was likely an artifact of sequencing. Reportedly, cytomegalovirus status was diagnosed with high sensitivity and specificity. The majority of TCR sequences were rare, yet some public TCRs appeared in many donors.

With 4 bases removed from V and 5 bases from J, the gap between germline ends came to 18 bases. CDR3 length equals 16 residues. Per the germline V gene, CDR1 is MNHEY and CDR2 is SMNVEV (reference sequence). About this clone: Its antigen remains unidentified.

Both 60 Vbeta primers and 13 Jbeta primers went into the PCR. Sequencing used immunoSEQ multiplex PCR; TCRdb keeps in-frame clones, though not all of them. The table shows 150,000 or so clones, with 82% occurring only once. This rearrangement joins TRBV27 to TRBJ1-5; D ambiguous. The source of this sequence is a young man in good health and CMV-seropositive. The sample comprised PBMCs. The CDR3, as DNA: TGTGCCAGCAGTTCGCTGTCGGACCTAGCTTATCAGCCCCAGCATTTT. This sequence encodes CASSSLSDLAYQPQHF.